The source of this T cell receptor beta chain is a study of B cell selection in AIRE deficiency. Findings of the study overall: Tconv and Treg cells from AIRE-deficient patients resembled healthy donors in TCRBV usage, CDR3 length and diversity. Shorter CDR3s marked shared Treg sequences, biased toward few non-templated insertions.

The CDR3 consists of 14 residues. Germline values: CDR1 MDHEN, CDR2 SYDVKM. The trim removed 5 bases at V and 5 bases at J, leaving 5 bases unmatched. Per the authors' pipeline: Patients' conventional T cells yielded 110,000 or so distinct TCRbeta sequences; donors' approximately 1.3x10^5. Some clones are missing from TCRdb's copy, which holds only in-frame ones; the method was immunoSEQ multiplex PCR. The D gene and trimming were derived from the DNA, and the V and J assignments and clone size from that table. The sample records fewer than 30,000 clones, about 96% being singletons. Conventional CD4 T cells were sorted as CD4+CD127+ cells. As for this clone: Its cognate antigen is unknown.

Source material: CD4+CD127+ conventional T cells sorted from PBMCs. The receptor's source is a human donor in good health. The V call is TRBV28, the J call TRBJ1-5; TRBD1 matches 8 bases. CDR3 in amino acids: CASSLRQGYQPQHF. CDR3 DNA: TGTGCCAGCAGTCTCAGACAGGGGTATCAGCCCCAGCATTTT.